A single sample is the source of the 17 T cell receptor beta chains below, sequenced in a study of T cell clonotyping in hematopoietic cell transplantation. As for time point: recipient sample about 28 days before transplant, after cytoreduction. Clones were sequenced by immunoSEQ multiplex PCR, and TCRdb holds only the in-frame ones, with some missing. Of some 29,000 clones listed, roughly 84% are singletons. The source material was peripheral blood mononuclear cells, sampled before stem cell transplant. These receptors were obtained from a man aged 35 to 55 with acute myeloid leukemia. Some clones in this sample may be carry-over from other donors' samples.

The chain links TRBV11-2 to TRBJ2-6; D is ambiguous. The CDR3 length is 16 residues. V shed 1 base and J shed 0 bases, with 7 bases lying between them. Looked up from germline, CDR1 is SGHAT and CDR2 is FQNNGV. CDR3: CASSLVVSSGANVLTF. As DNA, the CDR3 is TGTGCCAGCAGCTTAGTCGTGAGCTCTGGGGCCAACGTCCTGACTTTC.

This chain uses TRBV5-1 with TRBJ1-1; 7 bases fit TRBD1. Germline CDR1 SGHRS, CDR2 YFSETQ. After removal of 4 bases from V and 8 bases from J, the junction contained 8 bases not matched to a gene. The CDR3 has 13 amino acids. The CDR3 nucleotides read TGCGCCAGCAGCCAGACAGGGACGACCGAAGCTTTCTTT. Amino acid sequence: CASSQTGTTEAFF.

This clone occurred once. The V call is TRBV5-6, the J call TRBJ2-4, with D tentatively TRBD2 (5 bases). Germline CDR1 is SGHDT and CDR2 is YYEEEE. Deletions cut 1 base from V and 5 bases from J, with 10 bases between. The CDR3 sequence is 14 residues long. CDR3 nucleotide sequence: TGTGCCAGCAGCTTGCCCGGGGATGAAAACATTCAGTACTTC. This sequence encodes CASSLPGDENIQYF.

CDR3 in amino acids: CASSKAFYNQPQHF. The DNA of the CDR3 is TGTGCCAGTAGTAAGGCCTTTTATAATCAGCCCCAGCATTTT. This chain uses TRBV19 with TRBJ1-5; no reliable D call. With 4 bases removed from V and 4 bases from J, the gap between germline ends came to 11 bases. Germline loops: CDR1 LNHDA, CDR2 SQIVND (reference sequence). The CDR3 contains 14 residues. The full variable domain, in which reference TRBV19 and TRBJ1-5 provide the parts outside the CDR3, is DGGITQSPKYLFRKEGQNVTLSCEQNLNHDAMYWYRQDPGQGLRLIYYSQIVNDFQKGDIAEGYSVSREKKESFPLTVTSAQKNPTAFYLCASSKAFYNQPQHFGDGTRLSIL.

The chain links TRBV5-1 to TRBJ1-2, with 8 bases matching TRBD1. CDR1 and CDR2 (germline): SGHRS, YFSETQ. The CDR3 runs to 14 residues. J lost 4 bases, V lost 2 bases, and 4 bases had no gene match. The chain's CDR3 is CASSFSGGSYGYTF. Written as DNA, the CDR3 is TGCGCCAGCAGCTTTTCAGGGGGCAGCTATGGCTACACCTTC.

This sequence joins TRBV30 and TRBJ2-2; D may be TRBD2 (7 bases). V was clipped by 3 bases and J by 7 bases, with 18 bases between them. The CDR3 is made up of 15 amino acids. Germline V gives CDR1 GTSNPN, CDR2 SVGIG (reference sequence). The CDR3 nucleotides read TGTGCCTGGAGGGGAGGGGGAAACCCCGGCGGGGAGCTGTTTTTT. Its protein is CAWRGGGNPGGELFF.

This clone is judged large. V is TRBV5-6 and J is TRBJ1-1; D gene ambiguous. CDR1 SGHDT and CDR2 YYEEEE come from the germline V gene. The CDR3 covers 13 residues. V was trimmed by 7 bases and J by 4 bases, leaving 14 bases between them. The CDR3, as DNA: TGTGCCAGCGCCCCCTGGGGTCCCACTGAAGCTTTCTTT. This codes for CASAPWGPTEAFF.

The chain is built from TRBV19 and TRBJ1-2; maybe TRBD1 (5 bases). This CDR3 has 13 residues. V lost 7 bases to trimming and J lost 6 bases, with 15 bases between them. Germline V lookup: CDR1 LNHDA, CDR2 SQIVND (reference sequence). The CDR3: CASKLKGRNGYTF. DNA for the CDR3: TGTGCCAGTAAACTAAAGGGACGGAATGGCTACACCTTC.

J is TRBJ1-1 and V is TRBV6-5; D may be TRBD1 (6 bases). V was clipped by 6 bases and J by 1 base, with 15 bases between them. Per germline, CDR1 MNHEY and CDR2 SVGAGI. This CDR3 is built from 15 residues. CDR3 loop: CASSQRQGKNTEAFF. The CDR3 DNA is TGTGCCAGCAGCCAGCGCCAGGGGAAGAACACTGAAGCTTTCTTT.

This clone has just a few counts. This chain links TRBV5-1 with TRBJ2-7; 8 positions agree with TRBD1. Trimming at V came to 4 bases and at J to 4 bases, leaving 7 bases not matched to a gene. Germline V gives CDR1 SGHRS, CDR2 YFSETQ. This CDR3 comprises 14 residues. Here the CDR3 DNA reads TGCGCCAGCAGCGCCGGGACAGGCCTTTACGAGCAGTACTTC. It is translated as CASSAGTGLYEQYF.

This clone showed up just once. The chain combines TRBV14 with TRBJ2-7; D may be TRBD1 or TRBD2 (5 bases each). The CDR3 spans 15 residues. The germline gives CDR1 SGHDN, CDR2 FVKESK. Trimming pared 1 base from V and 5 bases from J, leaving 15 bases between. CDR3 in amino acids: CASSQVLGGSNEQYF. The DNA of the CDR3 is TGTGCCAGCAGCCAAGTGCTTGGGGGTTCAAACGAGCAGTACTTC.

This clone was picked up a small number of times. CDR3 coding DNA: TGTGCCAGCAGCTTGGCCACCGGGACAATCTCGACGACCCTCCACTTT. Translated: CASSLATGTISTTLHF. The genes are TRBV5-6 and TRBJ1-6; tentatively, D is TRBD1 (6 bases). Trimming shortened V by 0 bases and J by 14 bases, and 21 bases separated the two germline ends. The length of the CDR3 is 16 residues. Germline-derived CDR1 and CDR2 are SGHDT and YYEEEE.

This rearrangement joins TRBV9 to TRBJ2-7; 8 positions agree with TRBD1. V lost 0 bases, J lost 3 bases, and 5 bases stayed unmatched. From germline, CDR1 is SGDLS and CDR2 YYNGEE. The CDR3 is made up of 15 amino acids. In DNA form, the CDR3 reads TGTGCCAGCAGCGTAGGACAGGGGTCGAACTACGAGCAGTACTTC. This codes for CASSVGQGSNYEQYF.

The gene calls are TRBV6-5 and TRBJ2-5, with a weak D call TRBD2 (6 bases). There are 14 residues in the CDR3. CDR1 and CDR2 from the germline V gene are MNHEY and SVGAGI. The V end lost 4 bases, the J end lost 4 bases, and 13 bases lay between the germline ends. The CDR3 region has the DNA TGTGCCAGCAGTTTAGGAGGGCCGGGAGAGACCCAGTACTTC. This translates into CASSLGGPGETQYF.

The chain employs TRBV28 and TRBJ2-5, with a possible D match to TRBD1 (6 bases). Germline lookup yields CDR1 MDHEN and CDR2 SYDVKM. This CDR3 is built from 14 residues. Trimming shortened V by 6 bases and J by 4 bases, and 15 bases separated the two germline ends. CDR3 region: CASRENGGPETQYF. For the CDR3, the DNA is TGTGCCAGCAGGGAAAATGGGGGCCCAGAGACCCAGTACTTC.

In DNA form, the CDR3 reads TGTGCCTGCCTACCCACAGATACGCAGTATTTT. This gives the protein CACLPTDTQYF. The chain recombines TRBV28 with TRBJ2-3; the D is unclear. This CDR3 spans 11 amino acids. CDR1 MDHEN and CDR2 SYDVKM come from the germline V gene. Trimming stripped 11 bases from V and 2 bases from J, with 8 bases between.

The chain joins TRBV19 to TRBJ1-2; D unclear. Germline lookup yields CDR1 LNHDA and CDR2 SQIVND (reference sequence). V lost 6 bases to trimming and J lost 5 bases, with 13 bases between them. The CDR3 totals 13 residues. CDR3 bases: TGTGCCAGTAGCGTTCACCAGGATTATGGCTACACCTTC. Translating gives CASSVHQDYGYTF.